This T cell receptor beta chain was sequenced in a study of T cells in Graves' hyperthyroidism and ophthalmopathy. RNA transcripts provided the source from which TCR beta CDR3 regions were amplified. During a first-round RT-PCR of the TCR CDR3, the HTBI primer set was used. TCRdb reprocessed the multiplex PCR reads via MiXCR and lists one record per CDR3 protein. The table lists roughly 400,000 distinct CDR3 sequences, more than 13% of them singletons, with 28% in the top ten. This clonotype appeared a few times. Trimming at V came to 4 bases and at J to 4 bases, leaving 5 bases not matched to a gene. CDR1 and CDR2 from the germline V gene are LGHDT and YNNKEL (reference sequence). The CDR3 is made up of 15 amino acids.

This receptor was obtained from a man aged 45-60 years with Graves' ophthalmopathy. The specimen was blood. The gene calls are TRBV3-1 and TRBJ1-1; 11 nucleotides agree with TRBD1. CDR3 region: CASSPRTGGATEAFF. The CDR3 coding sequence is TGTGCCAGCAGCCCTAGGACAGGGGGCGCCACTGAAGCTTTCTTT.